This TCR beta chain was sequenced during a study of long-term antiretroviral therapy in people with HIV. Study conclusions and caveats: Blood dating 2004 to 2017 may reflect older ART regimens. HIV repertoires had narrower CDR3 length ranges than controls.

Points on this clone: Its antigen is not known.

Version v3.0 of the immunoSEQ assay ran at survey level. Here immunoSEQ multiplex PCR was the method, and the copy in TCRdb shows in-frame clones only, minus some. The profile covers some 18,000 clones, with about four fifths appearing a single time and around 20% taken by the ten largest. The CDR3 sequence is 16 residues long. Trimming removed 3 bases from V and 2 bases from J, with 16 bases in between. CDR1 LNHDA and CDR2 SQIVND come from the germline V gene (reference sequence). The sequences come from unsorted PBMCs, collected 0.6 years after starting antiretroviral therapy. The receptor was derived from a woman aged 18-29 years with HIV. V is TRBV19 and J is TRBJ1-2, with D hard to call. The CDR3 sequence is CASSIPSFTRNYGYTF. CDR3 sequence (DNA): TGTGCCAGTAGTATCCCTTCATTTACCCGGAACTATGGCTACACCTTC.